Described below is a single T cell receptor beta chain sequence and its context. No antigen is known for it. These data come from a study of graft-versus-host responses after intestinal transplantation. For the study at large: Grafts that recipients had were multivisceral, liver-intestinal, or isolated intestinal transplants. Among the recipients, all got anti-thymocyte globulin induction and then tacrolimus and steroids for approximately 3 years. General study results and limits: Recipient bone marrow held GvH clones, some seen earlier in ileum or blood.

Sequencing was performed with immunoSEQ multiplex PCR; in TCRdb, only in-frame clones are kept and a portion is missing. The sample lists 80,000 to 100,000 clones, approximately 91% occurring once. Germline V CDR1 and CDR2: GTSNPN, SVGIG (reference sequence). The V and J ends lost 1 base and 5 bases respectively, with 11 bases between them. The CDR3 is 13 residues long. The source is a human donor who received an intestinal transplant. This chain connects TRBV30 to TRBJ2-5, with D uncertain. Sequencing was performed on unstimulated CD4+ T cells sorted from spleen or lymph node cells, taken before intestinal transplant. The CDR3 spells CAWSELVRETQYF. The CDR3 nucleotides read TGTGCCTGGAGTGAGTTGGTCCGGGAGACCCAGTACTTC.